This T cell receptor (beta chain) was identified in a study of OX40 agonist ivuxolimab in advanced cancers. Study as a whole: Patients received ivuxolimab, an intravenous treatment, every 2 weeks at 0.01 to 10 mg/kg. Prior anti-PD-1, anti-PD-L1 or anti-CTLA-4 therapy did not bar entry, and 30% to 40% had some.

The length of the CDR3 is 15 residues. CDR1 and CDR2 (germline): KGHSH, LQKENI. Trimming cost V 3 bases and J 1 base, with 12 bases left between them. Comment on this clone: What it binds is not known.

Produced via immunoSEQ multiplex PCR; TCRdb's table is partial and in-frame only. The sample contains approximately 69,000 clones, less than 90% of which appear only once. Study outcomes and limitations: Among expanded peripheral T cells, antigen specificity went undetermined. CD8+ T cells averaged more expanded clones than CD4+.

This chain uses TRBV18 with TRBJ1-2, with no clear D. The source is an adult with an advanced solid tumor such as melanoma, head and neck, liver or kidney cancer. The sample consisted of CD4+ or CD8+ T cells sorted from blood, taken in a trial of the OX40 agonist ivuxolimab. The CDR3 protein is CASSPPGKVNYGYTF. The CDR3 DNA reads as TGTGCCAGCTCACCCCCCGGAAAGGTTAACTATGGCTACACCTTC.